This entry is about one T cell receptor beta chain. CDR3 size: 18 residues. V was clipped by 3 bases and J by 2 bases; unmatched bases: 9. Germline V CDR1 and CDR2: SEHNR, FQNEAQ (reference sequence). Original handling: The authors estimated nucleated cell counts from reference gene primer amplification. Method: immunoSEQ multiplex PCR; TCRdb's copy keeps in-frame clones and lacks some. That table furnishes V, J and clone size, whereas the DNA furnished D and trimming. The sample carries more than 110,000 clones, around 73% recorded once. This sample was included in a study of blood T cell repertoires in COVID-19. Looking at the study overall: The United States, Italy and Spain supplied acute and convalescent COVID-19 samples. PBMCs, B-cell-depleted T cells, or T cells were the source of the cDNA or gDNA that made up the material.

The V call is TRBV7-9, the J call TRBJ1-4; 10 positions agree with TRBD1. What was sequenced was peripheral blood. This TCR was sampled from a woman aged 50 to 65 with active or convalescent COVID-19. CDR3 bases: TGTGCCAGCAGCTTGGACGGGACAGGGGATCTTACTAATGAAAAACTGTTTTTT. Protein product: CASSLDGTGDLTNEKLFF.